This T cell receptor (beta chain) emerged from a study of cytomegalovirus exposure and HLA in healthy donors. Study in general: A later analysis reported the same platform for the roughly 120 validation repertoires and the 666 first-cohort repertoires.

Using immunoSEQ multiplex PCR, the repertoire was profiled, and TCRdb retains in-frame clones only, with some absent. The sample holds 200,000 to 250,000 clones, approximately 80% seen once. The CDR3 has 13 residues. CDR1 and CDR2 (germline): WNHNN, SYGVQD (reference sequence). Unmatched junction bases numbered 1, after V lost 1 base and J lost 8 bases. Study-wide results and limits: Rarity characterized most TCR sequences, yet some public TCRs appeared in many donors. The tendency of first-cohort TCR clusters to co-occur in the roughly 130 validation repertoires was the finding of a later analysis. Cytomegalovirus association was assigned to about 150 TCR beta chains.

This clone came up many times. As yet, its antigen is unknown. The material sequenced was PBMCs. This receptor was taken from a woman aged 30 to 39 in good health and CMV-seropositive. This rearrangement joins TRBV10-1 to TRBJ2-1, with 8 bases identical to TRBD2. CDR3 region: CASSEWREDEQFF. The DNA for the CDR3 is TGCGCCAGCAGTGAGTGGCGGGAGGATGAGCAGTTCTTC.